This record covers a single TCR beta chain. The sample belongs to a study of blood T cell repertoires in COVID-19. Study background: Material from acute and convalescent COVID-19 was sourced from the United States, Italy and Spain. From T cells, B-cell-depleted T cells, or PBMCs came the material, which was cDNA or gDNA.

In the original analysis: Counts of nucleated cells, estimated from reference gene primer amplification, were obtained. Measured with immunoSEQ multiplex PCR; TCRdb has only the in-frame clones, and not every one. Clone size and the V and J calls come from that table; the DNA yielded D and trimming. The sample has 100,000 or so clones; roughly 80% are singletons. The receptor was isolated from a woman aged 65 to 85 with acute or convalescent COVID-19. The sample taken for sequencing was peripheral blood.

CDR3 protein: CASSFPDRNTEAFF. The CDR3 region has the DNA TGTGCCAGCAGCTTCCCCGACAGGAACACTGAAGCTTTCTTT. This chain joins TRBV7-2 and TRBJ1-1, with a weak D call TRBD1 (5 bases). Looked up from germline, CDR1 is SGHTA and CDR2 is FQGNSA. Trimming stripped 3 bases from V and 1 base from J, with 9 bases between. The length of the CDR3 is 14 residues.